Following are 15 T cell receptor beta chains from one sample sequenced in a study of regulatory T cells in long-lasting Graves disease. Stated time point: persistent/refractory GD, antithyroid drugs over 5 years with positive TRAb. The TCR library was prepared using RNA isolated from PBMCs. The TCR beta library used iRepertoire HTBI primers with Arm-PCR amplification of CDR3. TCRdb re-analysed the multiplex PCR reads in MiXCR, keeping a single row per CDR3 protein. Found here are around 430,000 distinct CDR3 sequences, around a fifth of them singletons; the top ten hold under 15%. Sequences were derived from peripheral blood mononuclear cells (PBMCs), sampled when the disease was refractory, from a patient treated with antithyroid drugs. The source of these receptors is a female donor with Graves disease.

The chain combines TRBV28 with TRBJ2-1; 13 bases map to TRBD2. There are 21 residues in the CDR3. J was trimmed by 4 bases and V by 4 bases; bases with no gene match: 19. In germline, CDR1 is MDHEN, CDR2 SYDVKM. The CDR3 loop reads CASSSKRHRLAGGTPYNEQFF. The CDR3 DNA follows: TGTGCCAGCAGTTCAAAACGTCACAGACTAGCGGGGGGCACTCCTTACAATGAGCAGTTCTTC.

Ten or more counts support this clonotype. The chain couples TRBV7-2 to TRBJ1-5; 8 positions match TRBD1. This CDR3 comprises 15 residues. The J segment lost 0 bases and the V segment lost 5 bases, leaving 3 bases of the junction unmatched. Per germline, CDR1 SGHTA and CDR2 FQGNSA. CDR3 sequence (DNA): TGTGCCAGCAGCCAGACAGGGGATAGCAATCAGCCCCAGCATTTT. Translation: CASSQTGDSNQPQHF.

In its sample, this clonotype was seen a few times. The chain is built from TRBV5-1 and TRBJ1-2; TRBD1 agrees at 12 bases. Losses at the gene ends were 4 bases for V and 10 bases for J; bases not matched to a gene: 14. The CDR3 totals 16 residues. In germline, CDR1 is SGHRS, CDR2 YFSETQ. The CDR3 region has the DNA TGCGCCAGCAGCGGCCGGGACAGGGGGCTCCTGTCATTCTACACCTTC. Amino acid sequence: CASSGRDRGLLSFYTF.

The CDR3 reads CACPGTVNSPLHF. The CDR3 DNA follows: TGTGCCTGTCCCGGGACAGTTAATTCACCCCTCCACTTT. The chain couples TRBV30 to TRBJ1-6, with 7 bases matching TRBD1. V was pared by 6 bases and J by 6 bases, with 5 bases of the junction left unmatched. This CDR3 is built from 13 residues. In germline, CDR1 is GTSNPN, CDR2 SVGIG (reference sequence).

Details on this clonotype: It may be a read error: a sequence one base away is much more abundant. This chain's CDR3 is CSGGGGETQYF. Written as DNA, the CDR3 is TGCAGCGGGGGGGGGGGAGAGACCCAGTACTTC. This chain joins TRBV29-1 and TRBJ2-5; TRBD2 agrees at 7 bases. The CDR3 spans 11 residues. Germline V gene sequence: CDR1 SQVTM, CDR2 ANQGSEA. The J segment lost 4 bases and the V segment lost 7 bases, leaving 3 bases of the junction unmatched.

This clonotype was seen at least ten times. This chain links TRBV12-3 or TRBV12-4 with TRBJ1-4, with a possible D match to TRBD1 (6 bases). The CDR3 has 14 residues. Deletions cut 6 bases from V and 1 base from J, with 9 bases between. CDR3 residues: CASRKQGTNEKLFF. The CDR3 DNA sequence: TGTGCCAGCAGAAAACAGGGAACTAATGAAAAACTGTTTTTT.

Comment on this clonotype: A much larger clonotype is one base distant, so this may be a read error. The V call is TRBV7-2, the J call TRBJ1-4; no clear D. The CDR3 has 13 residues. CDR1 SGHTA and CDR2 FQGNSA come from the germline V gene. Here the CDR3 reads CAGSPARPGELFF. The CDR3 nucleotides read TGTGCCGGCAGCCCGGCTCGGCCCGGGGAACTGTTTTTT. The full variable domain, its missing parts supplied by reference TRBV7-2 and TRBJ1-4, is GAGVSQSPSNKVTEKGKDVELRCDPISGHTALYWYRQSLGQGLEFLIYFQGNSAPDKSGLPSDRFSAERTGGSVSTLTIQRTQQEDSAVYLCAGSPARPGELFFGSGTQLSVL.

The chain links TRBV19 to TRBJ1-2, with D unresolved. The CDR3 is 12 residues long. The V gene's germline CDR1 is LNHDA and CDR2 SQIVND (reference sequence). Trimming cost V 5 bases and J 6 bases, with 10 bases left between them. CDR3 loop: CASSPTLHGYTF. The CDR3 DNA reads TGTGCCAGTAGTCCGACATTGCATGGCTACACCTTC.

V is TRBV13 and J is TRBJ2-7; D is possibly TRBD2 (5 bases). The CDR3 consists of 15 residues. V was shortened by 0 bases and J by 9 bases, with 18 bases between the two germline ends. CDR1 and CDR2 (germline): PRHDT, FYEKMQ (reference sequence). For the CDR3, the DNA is TGTGCCAGCAGCTTAGGACAGAAAAGGGTAGGAGGGCAGTACTTC. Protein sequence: CASSLGQKRVGGQYF.

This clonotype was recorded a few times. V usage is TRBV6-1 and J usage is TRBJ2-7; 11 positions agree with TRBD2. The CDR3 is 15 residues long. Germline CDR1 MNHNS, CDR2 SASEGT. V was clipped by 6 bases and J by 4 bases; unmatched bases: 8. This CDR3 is CASREVTSGGYEQYF. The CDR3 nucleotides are TGTGCCAGCAGAGAGGTCACTAGCGGGGGATACGAGCAGTACTTC.

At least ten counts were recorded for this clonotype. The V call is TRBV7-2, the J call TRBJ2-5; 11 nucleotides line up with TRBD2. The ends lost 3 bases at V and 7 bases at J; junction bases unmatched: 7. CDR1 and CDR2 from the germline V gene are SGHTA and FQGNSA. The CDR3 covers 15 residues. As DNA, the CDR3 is TGTGCCAGCAGCTTTACCGGGACTAGCGGTGGGACCCAGTACTTC. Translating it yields CASSFTGTSGGTQYF.

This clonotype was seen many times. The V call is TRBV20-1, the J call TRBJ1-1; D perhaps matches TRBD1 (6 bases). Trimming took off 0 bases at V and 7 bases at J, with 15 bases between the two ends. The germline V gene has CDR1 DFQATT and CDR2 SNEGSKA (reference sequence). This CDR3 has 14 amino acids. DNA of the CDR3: TGCAGTGCTAGAGATGCCCGTACAGGGTTTGAAGCTTTCTTT. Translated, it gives CSARDARTGFEAFF.

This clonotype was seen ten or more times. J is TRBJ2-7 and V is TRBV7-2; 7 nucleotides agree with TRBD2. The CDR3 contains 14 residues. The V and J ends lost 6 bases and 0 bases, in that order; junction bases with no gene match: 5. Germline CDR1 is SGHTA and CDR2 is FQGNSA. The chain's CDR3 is CASSTLADSYEQYF. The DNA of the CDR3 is TGTGCCAGCAGTACCCTAGCGGACTCCTACGAGCAGTACTTC.

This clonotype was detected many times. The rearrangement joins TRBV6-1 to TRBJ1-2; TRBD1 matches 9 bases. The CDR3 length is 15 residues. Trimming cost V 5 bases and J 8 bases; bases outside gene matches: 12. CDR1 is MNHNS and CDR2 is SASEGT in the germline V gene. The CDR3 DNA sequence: TGTGCCAGCAGTCGCGACTTAAGGACAGGGGTCGGCTACACCTTC. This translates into CASSRDLRTGVGYTF.

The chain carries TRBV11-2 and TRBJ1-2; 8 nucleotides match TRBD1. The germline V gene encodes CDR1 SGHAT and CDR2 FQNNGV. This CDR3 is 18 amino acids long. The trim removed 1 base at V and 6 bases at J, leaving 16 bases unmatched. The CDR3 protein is CASSLGGQGAILSNGYTF. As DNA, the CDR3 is TGTGCCAGCAGCTTAGGGGGGCAGGGGGCCATTCTGAGCAATGGCTACACCTTC.